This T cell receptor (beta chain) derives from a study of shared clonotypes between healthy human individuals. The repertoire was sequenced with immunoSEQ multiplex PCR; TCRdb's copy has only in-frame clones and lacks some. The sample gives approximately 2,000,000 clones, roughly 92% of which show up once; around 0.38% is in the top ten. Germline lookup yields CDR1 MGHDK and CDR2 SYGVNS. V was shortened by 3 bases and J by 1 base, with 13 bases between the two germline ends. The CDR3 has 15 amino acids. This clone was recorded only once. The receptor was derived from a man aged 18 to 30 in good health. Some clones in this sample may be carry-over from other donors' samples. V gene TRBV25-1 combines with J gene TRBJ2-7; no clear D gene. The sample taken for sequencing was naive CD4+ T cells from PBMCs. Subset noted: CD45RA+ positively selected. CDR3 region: CASSEDRGFSYEQYF. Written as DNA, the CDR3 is TGTGCCAGCAGTGAGGACCGCGGATTTTCCTACGAGCAGTACTTC.